The 28 T cell receptor beta chains given below trace back to one sample, sequenced in a study of Ad26.COV2.S vaccination and SARS-CoV-2 variants. Assay used: immunoSEQ multiplex PCR; TCRdb lists only in-frame clones, some missing. In the table there are 350,000 to 500,000 clones, less than 95% of which are singletons. The sample's treatment: about 20 received Ad26.COV2.S at low or high dose, single or two shots; 5 received placebo; per-sample allocation not given. Material that was analyzed had been drawn on day 63 after the first vaccine or placebo injection. Sequencing used peripheral blood, obtained in a trial of Ad26.COV2.S vaccine versus placebo. Receptors originate from a person aged 18-65 years who received the Ad26.COV2.S COVID-19 vaccine or a placebo.

V and J are TRBV15 and TRBJ2-3; D call uncertain. This CDR3 contains 13 residues. Germline V gene data show CDR1 as LNHNV and CDR2 as YYDKDF (reference sequence). The V end was cut by 5 bases, the J end by 2 bases, with 8 bases between. Written as DNA, the CDR3 is TGTGCCACCAGCTCACTGCCCACAGATACGCAGTATTTT. Its translation is CATSSLPTDTQYF.

The chain has TRBV30 and TRBJ2-7; 10 positions agree with TRBD2. With V trimmed by 1 base and J by 0 bases, 3 bases remained unmatched. The CDR3 contains 15 residues. CDR1 is GTSNPN, CDR2 SVGIG, per germline (reference sequence). CDR3 region: CAWSASSGGSYEQYF. The CDR3 DNA sequence: TGTGCCTGGAGTGCCTCTAGCGGGGGCTCCTACGAGCAGTACTTC.

V usage is TRBV12-3 or TRBV12-4 and J usage is TRBJ2-3; D uncertain. V was trimmed by 4 bases and J by 4 bases, leaving 9 bases between them. This CDR3 comprises 13 residues. This chain's CDR3 is CASSYQWADTQYF. CDR3 DNA sequence: TGTGCCAGCAGTTATCAGTGGGCAGATACGCAGTATTTT.

This chain connects TRBV6-5 to TRBJ1-6; D uncertain. The V end was cut by 8 bases, the J end by 5 bases, with 10 bases between. The CDR3 loop spans 13 amino acids. Germline lookup yields CDR1 MNHEY and CDR2 SVGAGI. For the CDR3, the DNA is TGTGCCAGCTCGGGATCCAATAATTCACCCCTCCACTTT. Translating it yields CASSGSNNSPLHF.

The J gene is TRBJ2-1, the V gene TRBV19; perhaps D is TRBD1 or TRBD2 (6 bases each). The CDR3 contains 15 residues. Trimming removed 3 bases at V and 4 bases at J, with 13 bases between. The V gene's germline CDR1 is LNHDA and CDR2 SQIVND (reference sequence). The CDR3: CASSIGGGTYNEQFF. The CDR3 bases are TGTGCCAGTAGTATTGGAGGGGGAACATACAATGAGCAGTTCTTC.

The chain links TRBV10-3 to TRBJ1-2, with D uncertain. The CDR3 runs 8 residues. The germline V gene encodes CDR1 ENHRY and CDR2 SYGVKD. V was shortened by 10 bases and J by 8 bases, with 5 bases between the two germline ends. CDR3 loop: CATPGYTF. The CDR3 coding sequence is TGTGCCACGCCAGGCTACACCTTC.

This chain uses TRBV7-9 with TRBJ2-7; TRBD2 matches at 7 bases. The CDR3 loop spans 18 amino acids. The V segment lost 3 bases and the J segment 5 bases; nucleotides outside the gene matches: 19. Germline V CDR1 and CDR2: SEHNR, FQNEAQ (reference sequence). The CDR3 nucleotides are TGTGCCAGCAGCTTGGGCGGGGGTTGGGTCGCGGCAGCCCACGAGCAGTACTTC. Its translation is CASSLGGGWVAAAHEQYF.

This clone has a single count. V gene TRBV2 combines with J gene TRBJ2-7, with a weak D call TRBD1 (5 bases). Germline V gene sequence: CDR1 SNHLY, CDR2 FYNNEI. V was trimmed by 2 bases and J by 1 base, leaving 12 bases between them. CDR3 size: 15 residues. The CDR3 nucleotides are TGTGCCAGCAGTGAACGAAAACAGGTTTCCTACGAGCAGTACTTC. Encoded protein: CASSERKQVSYEQYF.

The chain employs TRBV5-1 and TRBJ2-1, with a tentative D call TRBD2 (5 bases). V gave up 1 base and J gave up 6 bases, with 20 bases separating them. CDR3 length: 17 residues. CDR1 is SGHRS and CDR2 is YFSETQ in the germline V gene. The CDR3 region is CASSLSGLAGIFNEQFF. DNA of the CDR3: TGCGCCAGCAGCTTGAGTGGGCTAGCCGGGATTTTCAATGAGCAGTTCTTC.

This clone was recorded a few times. The rearrangement uses TRBV27 and TRBJ2-7, with 11 bases matching TRBD2. V shed 4 bases and J 3 bases; nucleotides not matched to a gene: 17. The CDR3 totals 19 residues. Germline loops: CDR1 MNHEY, CDR2 SMNVEV (reference sequence). CDR3 sequence reads: CASSSSGTVSGREIYEQYF. CDR3 bases: TGTGCCAGCAGTTCTTCAGGGACGGTTAGCGGGAGGGAGATCTACGAGCAGTACTTC.

The genes are TRBV4-1 and TRBJ2-4; D is undetermined. The CDR3 runs 14 residues. The V gene's germline CDR1 is MGHRA and CDR2 YSYEKL. V shed 1 base and J shed 0 bases, with 4 bases lying between them. The CDR3 sequence: CASSQALAKNIQYF. The CDR3 coding sequence is TGCGCCAGCAGCCAAGCTTTAGCCAAAAACATTCAGTACTTC.

In its sample, this clone was seen a few times. The chain recombines TRBV28 with TRBJ1-5; D not certain. Germline V CDR1 and CDR2: MDHEN, SYDVKM. V lost 7 bases, J lost 9 bases, and 16 bases lay in between. This CDR3 comprises 13 residues. For the CDR3, the DNA is TGTGCCAGCAAGGCGGCGGGCCAGTCGCCCCAGCATTTT. This encodes CASKAAGQSPQHF.

This rearrangement joins TRBV19 to TRBJ2-3; TRBD2 is a possible D gene (6 bases). Per germline, CDR1 LNHDA and CDR2 SQIVND (reference sequence). This CDR3 is built from 14 residues. V gave up 1 base and J gave up 6 bases, with 11 bases separating them. The CDR3 here is CASSIVGGLDTQYF. For the CDR3, the DNA is TGTGCCAGTAGTATAGTTGGAGGGTTGGATACGCAGTATTTT.

The chain couples TRBV19 to TRBJ2-2, with D tentatively TRBD1 (5 bases). Looked up from germline, CDR1 is LNHDA and CDR2 is SQIVND (reference sequence). Trimming pared 2 bases from V and 4 bases from J, leaving 8 bases between. CDR3 length: 14 residues. The CDR3 reads CASSIQGSTGELFF. In DNA form, the CDR3 reads TGTGCCAGTAGTATACAGGGCAGCACCGGGGAGCTGTTTTTT.

The rearrangement uses TRBV5-5 and TRBJ1-5; TRBD1 might be the D (5 bases). V lost 2 bases to trimming and J lost 0 bases, with 15 bases between them. CDR3 size: 17 residues. The V gene's germline CDR1 is SGHKS and CDR2 YYEKEE (reference sequence). This CDR3 is CASSFSGNPNSNQPQHF. As DNA, the CDR3 is TGTGCCAGCAGCTTTTCAGGGAACCCAAATAGCAATCAGCCCCAGCATTTT.

The V and J genes are TRBV11-3 and TRBJ2-1, with a weak D call TRBD2 (5 bases). CDR3 length: 16 residues. CDR1 is SGHNT and CDR2 is YENEEA in the germline V gene. V was clipped by 0 bases and J by 4 bases, with 13 bases between them. The DNA of the CDR3 is TGTGCCAGCAGCTTAGACGGCGGGTCTGGTTACAATGAGCAGTTCTTC. It yields the protein CASSLDGGSGYNEQFF. Filled out from reference TRBV11-3 and TRBJ2-1, the complete variable domain reads EAGVVQSPRYKIIEKKQPVAFWCNPISGHNTLYWYLQNLGQGPELLIRYENEEAVDDSQLPKDRFSAERLKGVDSTLKIQPAELGDSAVYLCASSLDGGSGYNEQFFGPGTRLTVL.

The V and J genes are TRBV28 and TRBJ1-1; no clear D gene. V was clipped by 5 bases and J by 3 bases, with 10 bases between them. The CDR3 is made up of 13 amino acids. Germline values: CDR1 MDHEN, CDR2 SYDVKM. CDR3 bases: TGTGCCAGCAGTCATCGCCGCTACACTGAAGCTTTCTTT. Residues: CASSHRRYTEAFF.

This clone was found a few times. The chain links TRBV30 to TRBJ2-2; D is ambiguous. V lost 1 base and J lost 11, with 11 bases in between. The germline CDR1 and CDR2 sequences are GTSNPN and SVGIG (reference sequence). The CDR3 spans 12 residues. The CDR3 sequence is CAWSGTVGELFF. The CDR3 DNA is TGTGCCTGGAGTGGGACCGTGGGAGAGCTGTTTTTT.

V gene TRBV5-1 combines with J gene TRBJ2-7; tentative D call: TRBD2 (6 bases). The CDR3 covers 16 residues. The V end lost 0 bases, the J end lost 5 bases, and 18 bases lay between the germline ends. Germline V gives CDR1 SGHRS, CDR2 YFSETQ. CDR3 residues: CASSLGPRRAAHEQYF. Here the CDR3 DNA reads TGCGCCAGCAGCTTGGGACCCCGGAGGGCGGCCCACGAGCAGTACTTC. Drawing the rest from reference TRBV5-1 and TRBJ2-7, the complete variable domain is KAGVTQTPRYLIKTRGQQVTLSCSPISGHRSVSWYQQTPGQGLQFLFEYFSETQRNKGNFPGRFSGRQFSNSRSEMNVSTLELGDSALYLCASSLGPRRAAHEQYFGPGTRLTVT.

The CDR3 DNA reads TGCGCCAGCAGCTTGGTAGCGGGACAAGATTACGAGCAGTACTTC. Translating gives CASSLVAGQDYEQYF. V and J are TRBV5-1 and TRBJ2-7; 8 nucleotides agree with TRBD2. The CDR3 runs 15 residues. The J segment lost 4 bases and the V segment lost 0 bases, leaving 6 bases of the junction unmatched. In germline, CDR1 is SGHRS, CDR2 YFSETQ.

The chain couples TRBV9 to TRBJ1-3, with 10 nucleotides matching TRBD1. This CDR3 spans 19 amino acids. In germline, CDR1 is SGDLS, CDR2 YYNGEE. Trimming took 0 bases from V and 0 from J; bases not matched to a gene: 9. The CDR3: CASSVDPGTGARSGNTIYF. The DNA for the CDR3 is TGTGCCAGCAGCGTAGACCCGGGGACAGGGGCTCGCTCTGGAAACACCATATATTTT.

V is TRBV2 and J is TRBJ2-3, with 7 nucleotides matching TRBD2. Germline CDR1 and CDR2: SNHLY and FYNNEI. The V segment lost 8 bases and the J segment 1 base; nucleotides outside the gene matches: 3. The CDR3 length is 13 residues. CDR3 sequence: CASLRGGTDTQYF. The CDR3 nucleotides read TGTGCCAGCTTACGGGGGGGCACAGATACGCAGTATTTT. Complete variable domain (other parts from reference TRBV2 and TRBJ2-3): EPEVTQTPSHQVTQMGQEVILRCVPISNHLYFYWYRQILGQKVEFLVSFYNNEISEKSEIFDDQFSVERPDGSNFTLKIRSTKLEDSAMYFCASLRGGTDTQYFGPGTRLTVL.

This clone has a single count. CDR3 DNA sequence: TGTGCCAGTAGGGAGAGGAGGGCCAACGAGCAGTACTTC. As protein: CASRERRANEQYF. The chain employs TRBV19 and TRBJ2-7; a weak D match, TRBD2 (6 bases). Trimming left V 6 bases short and J 5 bases short, with 14 bases between. The germline V gene has CDR1 LNHDA and CDR2 SQIVND (reference sequence). The CDR3 consists of 13 residues.

The V call is TRBV3-1 (or the pseudogene TRBV3-2), the J call TRBJ2-7; no clear D gene. Germline V gene lookup returns CDR1 LGHDT and CDR2 YNNKEL (reference sequence). CDR3 size: 14 residues. Deletions cut 3 bases from V and 7 bases from J, with 16 bases between. CDR3: CASSQPGYGFEQYF. CDR3 nucleotides: TGTGCCAGCAGCCAGCCCGGCTACGGTTTTGAGCAGTACTTC.

The V and J genes are TRBV12-3 or TRBV12-4 and TRBJ2-7; D not resolved. Trimming removed 1 base from V and 4 bases from J, with 8 bases in between. The CDR3 length is 13 residues. In DNA form, the CDR3 reads TGTGCCAGCAGTTTAGGCGTCCTGTACGAGCAGTACTTC. Encoded protein: CASSLGVLYEQYF.

The chain has TRBV14 and TRBJ2-3; D is undetermined. Germline CDR1 is SGHDN and CDR2 is FVKESK. CDR3 length: 15 residues. The V end was cut by 1 base, the J end by 7 bases, with 15 bases between. This CDR3 reads CASSQAALVGNTQYF. CDR3 sequence (DNA): TGTGCCAGCAGCCAAGCGGCGTTGGTGGGGAATACGCAGTATTTT.

This sequence joins TRBV11-2 and TRBJ2-1, with D possibly being TRBD2 (5 bases). The CDR3 extends over 15 amino acids. CDR1 SGHAT and CDR2 FQNNGV come from the germline V gene. Trimming stripped 0 bases from V and 4 bases from J, with 10 bases between. CDR3 sequence (DNA): TGTGCCAGCAGCTTAGAAGGAGGCGCTTACAATGAGCAGTTCTTC. Translation: CASSLEGGAYNEQFF.

CDR3 sequence (DNA): TGTGCCAGCACCGAAAGGACTAGGCGAGAGACCCAGTACTTC. Its translation is CASTERTRRETQYF. V and J are TRBV2 and TRBJ2-5, with TRBD2 identical over 7 bases. Germline V gives CDR1 SNHLY, CDR2 FYNNEI. Trimming at V came to 7 bases and at J to 4 bases, leaving 9 bases not matched to a gene. This CDR3 spans 14 amino acids.